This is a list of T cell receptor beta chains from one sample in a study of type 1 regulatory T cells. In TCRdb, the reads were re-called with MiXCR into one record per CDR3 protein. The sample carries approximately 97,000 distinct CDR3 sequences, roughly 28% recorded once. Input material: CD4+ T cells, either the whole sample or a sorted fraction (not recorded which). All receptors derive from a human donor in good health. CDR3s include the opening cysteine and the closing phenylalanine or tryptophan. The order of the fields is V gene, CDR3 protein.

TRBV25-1	CASSVGRAGRETQYF
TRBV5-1	CASSSDGIGANVLTF
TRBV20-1	CSAREAGVDYEQYF
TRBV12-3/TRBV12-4	CASSLKPGQGFRTSGRYSYEQYF
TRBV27	CASSLLGQTYEQYF
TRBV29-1	CSAGGPNEQYF
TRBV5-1	CASSLEGRPSFNEQFF
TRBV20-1	CSALTGGKETQYF
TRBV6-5	CASSYSNSGETQYF
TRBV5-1	CASSWTSGSHEQYF
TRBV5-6	CASSGNKFYQETQYF
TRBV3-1	CASSQFTGTTGELFF
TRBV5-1	CASSGGTTQETQYF
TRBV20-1	CSARGGEARRETQYF
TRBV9	CASSPTLRGEQFF
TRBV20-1	CSAPLGIAGQHEQYF